The 23 T cell receptor beta chains below come from one sample, sequenced in a study of T cells expressing NK-cell markers. TCRdb derives one entry per CDR3 protein from the 5' RACE reads, leaving out DNA. The sample has fewer than 300,000 distinct CDR3 sequences. The specimen was blood T cells: a sorted CD56 or NKG2C T cell subset, CD4+ or CD8+ T cells, or bulk PBMC T cells (not recorded which). Every receptor here comes from a woman aged 18 to 75 in good health.

CDR3 region: CASSPPRGSNTGELFF. V and J are TRBV18 and TRBJ2-2. Germline values: CDR1 KGHSH, CDR2 LQKENI. CDR3 size: 16 residues.

V gene TRBV12-3 or TRBV12-4 combines with J gene TRBJ2-3; TCRdb picks TRBD1, but there is no DNA to check that call. This CDR3 comprises 16 residues. The CDR3: CASSLGPGTSRDTQYF.

The rearrangement links TRBV4-2 to TRBJ2-7; TCRdb names TRBD2, which stays unverified in the absence of DNA. Germline CDR1 and CDR2: LGHNA and YNFKEQ. The CDR3 totals 15 residues. CDR3 amino acids: CASSQEPSGRDEQYF.

J is TRBJ2-2 and V is TRBV12-3 or TRBV12-4; the TCRdb D gene call, TRBD1, has no DNA to confirm it. The CDR3 loop spans 15 amino acids. The CDR3 sequence: CASSLGGGRDGELFF.

This chain uses TRBV28 with TRBJ2-5; TCRdb's assignment of TRBD1 cannot be checked, as there is no DNA. CDR3 length: 14 amino acids. Per germline, CDR1 MDHEN and CDR2 SYDVKM. Here the CDR3 reads CASRQGLGQETQYF.

This chain joins TRBV19 and TRBJ1-1. The CDR3 is made up of 13 amino acids. Germline loops: CDR1 LNHDA, CDR2 SQIVND (reference sequence). The CDR3 loop reads CASSISGLTKAFF.

V usage is TRBV18 and J usage is TRBJ2-1. Germline CDR1 reads KGHSH; CDR2 reads LQKENI. The CDR3 runs to 13 residues. CDR3 residues: CASSPVSYNEQFF.

The chain couples TRBV3-1 to TRBJ1-1. From germline, CDR1 is LGHDT and CDR2 YNNKEL (reference sequence). The CDR3 is 14 amino acids. The CDR3 here is CASSQTVMNTEAFF.

The genes are TRBV12-3 or TRBV12-4 and TRBJ2-3. This CDR3 has 16 residues. The CDR3 is CASSFGVHPTQDTQYF.

V usage is TRBV6-2 or TRBV6-3 and J usage is TRBJ2-3; the D gene TCRdb calls, TRBD1, cannot be checked with no DNA. Germline CDR1 and CDR2: MNHEY and SVGEGT. The CDR3 loop spans 15 amino acids. Here the CDR3 reads CANKRTGRTTDTQYF.

The chain joins TRBV5-6 to TRBJ2-7; absent DNA, TCRdb's TRBD2 call cannot be checked. The CDR3 totals 16 residues. CDR1 is SGHDT, CDR2 YYEEEE, per germline. The CDR3 reads CASSHRLAGKTYEQYF. Complete variable domain (other parts from reference TRBV5-6 and TRBJ2-7): DAGVTQSPTHLIKTRGQQVTLRCSPKSGHDTVSWYQQALGQGPQFIFQYYEEEERQRGNFPDRFSGHQFPNYSSELNVNALLLGDSALYLCASSHRLAGKTYEQYFGPGTRLTVT.

The chain has TRBV19 and TRBJ2-4. The CDR3 has 15 residues. CDR1 and CDR2 (germline): LNHDA, SQIVND (reference sequence). The CDR3 reads CASSNLRLAKNIQYF.

The V gene is TRBV5-1, the J gene TRBJ2-5; TCRdb names TRBD1, which stays unverified in the absence of DNA. The CDR3 runs 15 residues. Germline CDR1 SGHRS, CDR2 YFSETQ. The CDR3 protein is CASSIGGPTSETQYF. The full variable domain, rest sourced from reference TRBV5-1 and TRBJ2-5, is KAGVTQTPRYLIKTRGQQVTLSCSPISGHRSVSWYQQTPGQGLQFLFEYFSETQRNKGNFPGRFSGRQFSNSRSEMNVSTLELGDSALYLCASSIGGPTSETQYFGPGTRLLVL.

The gene calls are TRBV7-8 and TRBJ2-1. Germline V CDR1 and CDR2: SGHVS, FQNEAQ. The CDR3 consists of 13 residues. The CDR3: CACSYSSYNEQFF.

V usage is TRBV4-3 and J usage is TRBJ1-4; TCRdb selects TRBD1, and the lack of DNA leaves this call unchecked. Germline loops: CDR1 LGHNA, CDR2 YSLEER. The CDR3 is 15 residues long. CDR3 residues: CASSQSGQGDEKLFF.

This chain joins TRBV12-3 or TRBV12-4 and TRBJ2-5; TCRdb names TRBD1, which stays unverified in the absence of DNA. This CDR3 is built from 15 residues. The CDR3 region is CASSHRGAREETQYF.

The gene calls are TRBV3-1 and TRBJ2-6. The CDR3 is 17 amino acids. Germline V lookup: CDR1 LGHDT, CDR2 YNNKEL (reference sequence). Here the CDR3 reads CASSQLSLTSGANVLTF.

The chain recombines TRBV7-2 with TRBJ2-3; TCRdb's D gene call, TRBD2, goes unchecked for lack of DNA. The CDR3 covers 14 residues. Looked up from germline, CDR1 is SGHTA and CDR2 is FQGNSA. CDR3: CASSLIAGPDTQYF. Based on the CDR3 plus reference TRBV7-2 and TRBJ2-3, the full variable domain is GAGVSQSPSNKVTEKGKDVELRCDPISGHTALYWYRQSLGQGLEFLIYFQGNSAPDKSGLPSDRFSAERTGGSVSTLTIQRTQQEDSAVYLCASSLIAGPDTQYFGPGTRLTVL.

The rearrangement joins TRBV7-6 to TRBJ2-1; TCRdb indicates TRBD1, and absent DNA this call remains unverified. CDR1 is SGHVS and CDR2 is FNYEAQ in the germline V gene. This CDR3 spans 15 amino acids. This CDR3 reads CASSSGGGASTWQFF.

The chain couples TRBV7-9 to TRBJ2-3. This CDR3 has 15 residues. The germline CDR1 and CDR2 sequences are SEHNR and FQNEAQ (reference sequence). CDR3: CASRTALRGTDTQYF. Using reference TRBV7-9 and TRBJ2-3 for the parts outside the CDR3, the full variable domain is DTGVSQNPRHKITKRGQNVTFRCDPISEHNRLYWYRQTLGQGPEFLTYFQNEAQLEKSRLLSDRFSAERPKGSFSTLEIQRTEQGDSAMYLCASRTALRGTDTQYFGPGTRLTVL.

This rearrangement joins TRBV4-3 to TRBJ2-3; as DNA is missing, the TRBD1 call by TCRdb cannot be tested. The germline gives CDR1 LGHNA, CDR2 YSLEER. The CDR3 consists of 15 residues. The CDR3 loop is CASSQGQASTDTQYF.

This chain's CDR3 is CSAPRSGRGGYEQYF. The chain links TRBV20-1 to TRBJ2-7; TCRdb outputs TRBD1, but without DNA this stays unchecked. The CDR3 is 15 residues long. Germline-derived CDR1 and CDR2 are DFQATT and SNEGSKA (reference sequence).

The chain employs TRBV4-3 and TRBJ2-1; the TCRdb call, TRBD2, lacks DNA for checking. From germline, CDR1 is LGHNA and CDR2 YSLEER. The CDR3 is 15 amino acids. The CDR3 spells CASSDTSGWDNEQFF.